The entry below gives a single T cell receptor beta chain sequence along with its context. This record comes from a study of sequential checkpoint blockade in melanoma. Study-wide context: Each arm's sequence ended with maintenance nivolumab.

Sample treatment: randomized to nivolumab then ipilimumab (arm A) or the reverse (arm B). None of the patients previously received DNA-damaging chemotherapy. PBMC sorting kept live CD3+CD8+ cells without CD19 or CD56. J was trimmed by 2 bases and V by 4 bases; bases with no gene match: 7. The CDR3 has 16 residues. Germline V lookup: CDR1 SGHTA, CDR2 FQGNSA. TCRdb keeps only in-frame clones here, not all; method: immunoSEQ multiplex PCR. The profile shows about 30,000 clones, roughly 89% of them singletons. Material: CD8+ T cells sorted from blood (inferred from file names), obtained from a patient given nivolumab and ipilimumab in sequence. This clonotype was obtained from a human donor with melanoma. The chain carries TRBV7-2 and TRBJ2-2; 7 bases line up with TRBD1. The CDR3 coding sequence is TGTGCCAGCAGCTCCTTGACAGGGCCTAACACCGGGGAGCTGTTTTTT. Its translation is CASSSLTGPNTGELFF.